This TCR beta chain was identified during a study of T cells in Graves' hyperthyroidism and ophthalmopathy. Using RNA transcripts as the source, TCR beta CDR3 regions were amplified. With the HTBI primer set, the TCR CDR3 went through a first round of RT-PCR. TCRdb recomputed calls from the multiplex PCR reads with MiXCR, one row per CDR3 protein. The sample has hundreds of thousands of distinct CDR3 sequences; around 15% are singletons. Germline V gives CDR1 MNHNY, CDR2 SVGAGI (reference sequence). The CDR3 runs 13 residues. With 2 bases removed from V and 1 base from J, the gap between germline ends came to 5 bases. Uncontrolled infections, other autoimmune diseases, pregnancy or lactation led to exclusion of patients. Over 8 ml fresh peripheral blood yielded the PBMCs.

Sequences were obtained from blood. The J gene is TRBJ1-1, the V gene TRBV6-6; D gene unclear. The receptor was derived from a young woman with Graves' hyperthyroidism. The CDR3 is CASSYLRNTEAFF. DNA of the CDR3: TGTGCCAGCAGTTACCTCCGGAACACTGAAGCTTTCTTT.